One TCR beta chain is described in this entry. This clone was seen a few times. Its antigen target is currently unknown. One base away there is no much larger clone; base qualities are not given. Spanning cysteine to phenylalanine, the CDR3 consists of 12 amino acids. Here the CDR3 DNA is all that survives: 36 bases in frame from base 1. CDR1 SGHRS and CDR2 YFSETQ were looked up in the germline V gene. Trimming takes 1 base from V and 7 bases from J, and the germline ends sit 8 bases apart. This record comes from a study of CD8+ T cells in alopecia areata (dated by TCRdb to 2016 to 2019). Study-wide context: The treated patients took part in an open-label pilot trial in which moderate-to-severe alopecia areata was treated with oral tofacitinib at 5 to 10 mg twice daily. Patients stayed on tofacitinib for 6 to 18 months and then had 6 months of follow-up off drug so that delayed response and recurrence could be assessed. Amplification of TCRbeta CDR3 regions was done by immunoSEQ multiplex PCR using 35 Vbeta forward primers and 13 Jbeta reverse primers. The study used high-throughput TCRbeta sequencing to examine T cell clonal expansion in alopecia areata, in both the C3H/HeJ mouse model and human patients. In humans, TCRbeta sequencing was performed on scalp tissue and on sorted CD4+ and CD8+ peripheral blood T cells from healthy controls and from patients with patchy or totalis/universalis alopecia areata. Patients on tofacitinib were biopsied at baseline and after 4 and 24 weeks of treatment, and several of the patients also had a later scalp biopsy. RNA was extracted with the PAXgene miRNA kit for fixed scalp, the miRNeasy kit for PBMCs, and the RNeasy kit for mouse skin. Scalp clonality was compared across normal scalp (n=4), patchy alopecia areata scalp (n=8), and alopecia totalis/universalis scalp (n=8).

Library preparation was by the immunoSEQ multiplex PCR assay. For TCR sequencing, RNA was extracted from every sample and reverse transcribed into cDNA to serve as template. First-strand cDNA was synthesized with SuperScript III using a 2:1 mix of oligo-dT and random hexamers. A synthetic immune receptor repertoire was used to assess amplification bias, and residual bias was removed computationally. On the study's bioinformatics: Raw reads were preprocessed for error removal, and CDR3 was defined according to IMGT conventions as running from the conserved cysteine to phenylalanine. Clonality was calculated as 1 minus Shannon entropy normalized by log2 of the number of productive unique TCRs. Scalp TCRbeta sequences were cross-referenced with sorted blood CD4 and CD8 repertoires so that the CD4 or CD8 identity of scalp clones could be inferred. The immuneACCESS repertoire file appears here via TCRdb, limited to in-frame rearrangements. These files lack a portion of the clones; in checked studies, under half of the deficit traces to unresolved V genes, and the cause of the others is not known. Clonal size and the V and J genes are those of that table, whereas D and trimming came from the DNA. This sample has 10,000 to 15,000 clones in its table, and around 50% of those were observed once. 10% to 15% of the sample is in the top ten clones.

Lesional scalp punch biopsies and peripheral blood were obtained from alopecia areata patients. Human scalp biopsies were fixed immediately in PAXgene tissue containers. Results the study describes overall, beyond this receptor: Unlike mouse skin, where gammadelta T cells dominate, normal human skin contains resident alphabeta T cells that get sequenced too, which complicates analysis of the scalp TCR repertoire. Compared with mice, TCR sequences shared between patients were less clear, possibly partly because of HLA diversity across the patient population. Compared with normal scalp, lesional scalp had higher clonality and more expanded CD8+ clones, particularly in alopecia totalis/universalis, a pattern that suggests antigenic drive.

This receptor chain uses TRBV5-1 and TRBJ1-1; TRBD1 is a weak D gene call, 5 bases matching. The clonotype originates from a human donor with alopecia areata. The sequencing sample was made of skin. This receptor has the CDR3 CASSLLGDEAFF. The DNA reads TGCGCCAGCAGCTTGTTGGGGGATGAAGCTTTCTTT.